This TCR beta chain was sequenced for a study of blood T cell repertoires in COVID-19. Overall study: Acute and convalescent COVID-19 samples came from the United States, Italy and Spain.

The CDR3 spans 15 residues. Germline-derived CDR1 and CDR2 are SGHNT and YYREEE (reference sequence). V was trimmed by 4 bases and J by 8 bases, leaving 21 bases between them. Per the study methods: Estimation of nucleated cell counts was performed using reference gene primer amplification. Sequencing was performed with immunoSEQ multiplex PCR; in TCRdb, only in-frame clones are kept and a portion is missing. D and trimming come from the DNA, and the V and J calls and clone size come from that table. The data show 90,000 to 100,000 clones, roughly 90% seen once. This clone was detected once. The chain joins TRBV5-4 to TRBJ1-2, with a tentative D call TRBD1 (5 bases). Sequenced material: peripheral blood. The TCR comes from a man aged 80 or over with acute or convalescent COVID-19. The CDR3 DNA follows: TGTGCCAGCAGCCCCATGGCGGGGGAGATCGGGGGCTACACCTTC. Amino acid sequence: CASSPMAGEIGGYTF. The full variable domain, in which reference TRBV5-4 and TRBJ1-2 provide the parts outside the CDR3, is ETGVTQSPTHLIKTRGQQVTLRCSSQSGHNTVSWYQQALGQGPQFIFQYYREEENGRGNFPPRFSGLQFPNYSSELNVNALELDDSALYLCASSPMAGEIGGYTFGSGTRLTVV.